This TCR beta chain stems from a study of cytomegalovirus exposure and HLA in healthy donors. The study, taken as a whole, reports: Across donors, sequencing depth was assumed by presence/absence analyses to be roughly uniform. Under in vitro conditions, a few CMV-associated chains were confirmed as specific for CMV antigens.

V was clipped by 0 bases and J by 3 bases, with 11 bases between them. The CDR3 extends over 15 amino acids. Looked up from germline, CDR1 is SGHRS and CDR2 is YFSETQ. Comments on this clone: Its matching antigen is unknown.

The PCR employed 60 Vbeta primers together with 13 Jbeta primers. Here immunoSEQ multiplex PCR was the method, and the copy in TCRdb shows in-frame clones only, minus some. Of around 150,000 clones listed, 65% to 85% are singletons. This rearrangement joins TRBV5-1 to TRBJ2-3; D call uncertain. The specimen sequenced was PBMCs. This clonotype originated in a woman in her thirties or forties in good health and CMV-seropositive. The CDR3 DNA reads TGCGCCAGCAGCTTGGCGGTAGCCGGGACAGATACGCAGTATTTT. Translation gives CASSLAVAGTDTQYF.